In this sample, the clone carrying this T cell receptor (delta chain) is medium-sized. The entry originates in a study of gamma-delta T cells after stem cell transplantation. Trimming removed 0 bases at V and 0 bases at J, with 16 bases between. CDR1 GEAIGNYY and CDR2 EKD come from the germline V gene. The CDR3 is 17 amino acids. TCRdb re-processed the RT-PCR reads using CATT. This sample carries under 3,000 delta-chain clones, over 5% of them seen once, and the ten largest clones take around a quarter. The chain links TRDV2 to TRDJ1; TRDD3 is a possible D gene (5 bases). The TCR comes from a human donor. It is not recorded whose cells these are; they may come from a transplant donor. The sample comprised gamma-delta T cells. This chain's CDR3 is CACDTVSGGRYTDKLIF. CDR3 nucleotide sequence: TGTGCCTGTGACACCGTTTCGGGGGGCCGATACACCGATAAACTCATCTTT.